This TCR beta chain appears in the sequencing data of a study of T cell repertoires in cytomegalovirus infection. Study-level results: CMV carriers having the relevant HLA were flagged by cumulative public TCR beta family frequency.

Trimming cost V 6 bases and J 3 bases; bases outside gene matches: 6. Germline CDR1 and CDR2: SEHNR and FQNEAQ (reference sequence). This CDR3 is built from 16 residues. TCRdb analysed the reads with MiXCR anew, one entry per CDR3 protein. The repertoire consists of roughly 310,000 distinct CDR3 sequences, with 29% occurring once and the leading ten covering 15% to 20%. This clonotype occurred a few times. Its antigen is currently unknown. This specimen consisted of cultured PBMCs, obtained from culture after CMV antigen stimulation. The chain has TRBV7-9 and TRBJ2-3; 13 positions match TRBD2. The TCR comes from a human donor in good health (CMV status not recorded). Some clones in this sample may be carry-over from other donors' samples. This chain's CDR3 is CASSRTSGSETDTQYF. For the CDR3, the DNA is TGTGCCAGCAGTCGGACTAGCGGGAGTGAGACAGATACGCAGTATTTT.